These 21 T cell receptor beta chains share one sample of origin, sequenced in a study of cytomegalovirus exposure and HLA in healthy donors. Use of 60 Vbeta and 13 Jbeta primers characterized the PCR. Only in-frame clones appear in the TCRdb table, and some are missing; sequencing was by immunoSEQ multiplex PCR. The repertoire has around 100,000 clones, 79% of them found once; the top ten carry just under 3%. The sequencing sample was made of PBMCs. These receptors all stem from a woman under 30 in good health and CMV-seropositive.

The chain links TRBV5-1 to TRBJ2-4; D might be TRBD2 (5 bases). The germline gives CDR1 SGHRS, CDR2 YFSETQ. The V end was cut by 3 bases, the J end by 8 bases, with 18 bases between. The CDR3 has 15 amino acids. DNA for the CDR3: TGCGCCAGCAGCTGGGGAGAGAGGAGTAGGGACATTCAGTACTTC. Translating gives CASSWGERSRDIQYF. Full variable domain (outside the CDR3, taken from reference TRBV5-1 and TRBJ2-4): KAGVTQTPRYLIKTRGQQVTLSCSPISGHRSVSWYQQTPGQGLQFLFEYFSETQRNKGNFPGRFSGRQFSNSRSEMNVSTLELGDSALYLCASSWGERSRDIQYFGAGTRLSVL.

The chain combines TRBV13 with TRBJ2-7, with D perhaps matching TRBD1 (6 bases). CDR1 is PRHDT, CDR2 FYEKMQ, per germline (reference sequence). Between the trimmed V and J ends, which lost 5 bases and 3 bases, there was a span of 11 bases. The CDR3 runs 13 residues. Here the CDR3 reads CASSPGTRYEQYF. CDR3 nucleotides: TGTGCCAGCAGCCCAGGGACACGCTACGAGCAGTACTTC.

This sequence joins TRBV19 and TRBJ1-4; 8 nucleotides match TRBD1. Germline trimming cut 5 bases from V and 8 bases from J; bases unmatched to any gene: 7. The CDR3 loop spans 14 amino acids. Per germline, CDR1 LNHDA and CDR2 SQIVND (reference sequence). CDR3 in amino acids: CASSPPGQAEKLFF. The DNA of the CDR3 is TGTGCCAGTAGTCCCCCGGGACAGGCGGAAAAACTGTTTTTT.

The V call is TRBV5-1, the J call TRBJ2-6, with TRBD2 as a possible D gene (6 bases). The V and J ends lost 4 bases and 4 bases respectively, with 12 bases between them. Per germline, CDR1 SGHRS and CDR2 YFSETQ. This CDR3 contains 15 residues. CDR3: CASSLGGVGANVLTF. CDR3 nucleotide sequence: TGCGCCAGCAGCCTGGGCGGGGTAGGGGCCAACGTCCTGACTTTC.

The rearrangement links TRBV10-1 to TRBJ2-1, with TRBD2 matching over 13 bases. Germline V gene lookup returns CDR1 WNHNN and CDR2 SYGVQD (reference sequence). This CDR3 spans 14 amino acids. The ends lost 9 bases at V and 2 bases at J; junction bases unmatched: 1. Here the CDR3 DNA reads TGCGCCAGTGGGACTAGCGGGACCTACAATGAGCAGTTCTTC. This encodes CASGTSGTYNEQFF.

The chain links TRBV6-1 to TRBJ2-3, with TRBD2 matching 8 bases. V trimming: 7 bases; J trimming: 9 bases; junction bases outside the gene matches: 15. The V gene's germline CDR1 is MNHNS and CDR2 SASEGT. The CDR3 is made up of 15 amino acids. In DNA form, the CDR3 reads TGTGCCAGCAAGGAATGGCGGGAGGAAAGGGGGACGCAGTATTTT. Residues: CASKEWREERGTQYF.

The V and J genes are TRBV19 and TRBJ2-3, with TRBD2 matching 12 bases. The CDR3 runs to 15 residues. Germline CDR1 is LNHDA and CDR2 is SQIVND (reference sequence). V lost 4 bases to trimming and J lost 7 bases; unmatched junction nucleotides: 6. This CDR3 is CASSKLAGGEYTQYF. CDR3 nucleotide sequence: TGTGCCAGTAGTAAACTAGCGGGAGGCGAATATACGCAGTATTTT.

The V and J genes are TRBV6-1 and TRBJ1-5, with 8 bases fitting TRBD1. V lost 5 bases to trimming and J lost 6 bases; unmatched junction nucleotides: 9. CDR1 and CDR2 from the germline V gene are MNHNS and SASEGT. The CDR3 extends over 15 amino acids. The CDR3 sequence: CASSSTQGEFQPQHF. The DNA of the CDR3 is TGTGCCAGCAGTTCTACACAGGGGGAGTTTCAGCCCCAGCATTTT.

The chain carries TRBV7-9 and TRBJ2-1; 10 bases fit TRBD2. This CDR3 is 14 amino acids long. The trim removed 8 bases at V and 9 bases at J, leaving 10 bases unmatched. Germline lookup yields CDR1 SEHNR and CDR2 FQNEAQ (reference sequence). The CDR3 region has the DNA TGTGCCAGCGGCCGGACTAGCGGATGGATTGAGCAGTTCTTC. Translation gives CASGRTSGWIEQFF. Filled out from reference TRBV7-9 and TRBJ2-1, the complete variable domain reads DTGVSQNPRHKITKRGQNVTFRCDPISEHNRLYWYRQTLGQGPEFLTYFQNEAQLEKSRLLSDRFSAERPKGSFSTLEIQRTEQGDSAMYLCASGRTSGWIEQFFGPGTRLTVL.

A remark on this clone: The sample contains more than one DNA sequence encoding this CDR3. CDR3 region: CASSLTGGTEAFF. CDR3 nucleotides: TGCGCCAGCAGCTTGACGGGAGGGACTGAAGCTTTCTTT. This chain connects TRBV5-1 to TRBJ1-1; D not resolved. The V end lost 1 base, the J end lost 5 bases, and 9 bases lay between the germline ends. The CDR3 extends over 13 amino acids. The germline gives CDR1 SGHRS, CDR2 YFSETQ.

This clone was found once. The chain couples TRBV6-5 to TRBJ2-7; weak D call: TRBD2 (6 bases). This CDR3 region has 14 residues. Germline lookup yields CDR1 MNHEY and CDR2 SVGAGI. Trimming pared 5 bases from V and 5 bases from J, leaving 16 bases between. CDR3 DNA: TGTGCCAGCAGTGAACGTTCACTAGCCCACGAGCAGTACTTC. Translation: CASSERSLAHEQYF.

The chain recombines TRBV2 with TRBJ1-4; the match to TRBD1 covers 8 bases. The germline gives CDR1 SNHLY, CDR2 FYNNEI. The V segment lost 3 bases and the J segment 7 bases; nucleotides outside the gene matches: 10. The CDR3 sequence is 16 residues long. Written as DNA, the CDR3 is TGTGCCAGCAGTGACGGACAGGGTTGGCGTGGTGAAAAACTGTTTTTT. Its translation: CASSDGQGWRGEKLFF.

The rearrangement links TRBV18 to TRBJ1-5; a possible D gene is TRBD1 (6 bases). Deletions cut 5 bases from V and 5 bases from J, with 13 bases between. Looked up from germline, CDR1 is KGHSH and CDR2 is LQKENI. The CDR3 covers 14 residues. This CDR3 is CASSKTGRDQPQHF. In nucleotides, the CDR3 is TGTGCCAGCTCAAAGACAGGTCGCGATCAGCCCCAGCATTTT.

The gene calls are TRBV5-1 and TRBJ2-2; D perhaps matches TRBD2 (5 bases). V was shortened by 1 base and J by 5 bases, with 21 bases between the two germline ends. The germline gives CDR1 SGHRS, CDR2 YFSETQ. CDR3 length: 18 amino acids. The CDR3 DNA reads TGCGCCAGCAGCTTGAGGACTCCGGCGAACCTTTTGACCGGGGAGCTGTTTTTT. It specifies CASSLRTPANLLTGELFF.

The chain combines TRBV27 with TRBJ1-5, with D tentatively TRBD1 (5 bases). V was trimmed by 0 bases and J by 6 bases, leaving 15 bases between them. The germline gives CDR1 MNHEY, CDR2 SMNVEV (reference sequence). The CDR3 totals 16 residues. The CDR3 spells CASSLSWGEYSQPQHF. The CDR3 region has the DNA TGTGCCAGCAGTTTATCCTGGGGCGAGTACTCTCAGCCCCAGCATTTT.

This rearrangement joins TRBV30 to TRBJ2-5; 14 positions match TRBD2. The end of the DNA is better explained by TRBJ2-7, so the J call may be wrong. The CDR3 contains 14 residues. Germline V gives CDR1 GTSNPN, CDR2 SVGIG (reference sequence). CDR3 nucleotides: TGTGCCTTGACCGGGACTAGCGGGAGATACGAGCAGTACTTC. Its translation is CALTGTSGRYEQYF.

The J gene is TRBJ2-7, the V gene TRBV28, with D hard to call. Deletions cut 5 bases from V and 1 base from J, with 6 bases between. CDR1 is MDHEN and CDR2 is SYDVKM in the germline V gene. The CDR3 is made up of 12 amino acids. This chain's CDR3 is CASSGPSYEQYF. CDR3 coding DNA: TGTGCCAGCAGTGGGCCTTCCTACGAGCAGTACTTC.

J is TRBJ2-3 and V is TRBV1; TRBD2 is the table's D call and was not checked against the DNA. TRBV1 is a documented pseudogene. The CDR3 has 15 residues. The CDR3 DNA reads TGCACCAGCAGCCGGACTAGCGGGAAGACAGATACGCAGTATTTT. Protein product: CTSSRTSGKTDTQYF.

The V call is TRBV28, the J call TRBJ1-2; the D gene is possibly TRBD1 (6 bases). The germline V and J ends were trimmed by 9 bases and 2 bases, with 16 bases remaining between them. CDR1 is MDHEN, CDR2 SYDVKM, per germline. The CDR3 is 14 residues long. Written as DNA, the CDR3 is TGTGCCAGTAATTTAGTGGACAGAAACTATGGCTACACCTTC. Its protein product is CASNLVDRNYGYTF.

J is TRBJ1-2 and V is TRBV2; maybe TRBD1 (5 bases). This CDR3 spans 12 amino acids. The germline CDR1 and CDR2 sequences are SNHLY and FYNNEI. V lost 6 bases, J lost 8 bases, and 13 bases lay in between. The CDR3 spells CASRGGTNGYTF. The CDR3 nucleotides are TGTGCCAGCAGGGGGGGGACTAACGGCTACACCTTC.

The chain has TRBV7-9 and TRBJ1-3, with unresolved D. CDR1 is SEHNR, CDR2 FQNEAQ, per germline (reference sequence). V lost 5 bases and J lost 5, with 7 bases in between. This CDR3 is 12 amino acids long. The CDR3 here is CASSSDRNTIYF. DNA of the CDR3: TGTGCCAGCAGCAGCGACCGAAACACCATATATTTT.